The 14 T cell receptor beta chains below come from one sample, sequenced in a study of post-analysis software for immune sequencing data. These receptors are not linked to any known antigen. Study-level results: Patients showed TRBV5-6, TRBV5-1 and TRBV20-1 among a few TRBV segments more frequent than in controls.

Each TCR beta cDNA library carried unique molecular identifiers. TCRdb redid the calling of the PCR reads with MiXCR, one entry per CDR3 protein. The sample yields roughly 600,000 distinct CDR3 sequences, about 40% seen once. Material: blood. The receptor set was obtained from a girl aged 10 to 17 with multiple sclerosis.

This clonotype came up a few times. V and J are TRBV6-6 and TRBJ2-7; 8 bases match TRBD2. The length of the CDR3 is 15 residues. Per germline, CDR1 MNHNY and CDR2 SVGAGI (reference sequence). Trimming cost V 5 bases and J 1 base; bases outside gene matches: 7. CDR3 protein: CASSPPGLVSYEQYF. CDR3 coding DNA: TGTGCCAGCAGTCCTCCGGGACTAGTTTCCTACGAGCAGTACTTC.

The V gene is TRBV6-1, the J gene TRBJ2-1, with 13 bases lining up with TRBD2. The CDR3 has 19 amino acids. In germline, CDR1 is MNHNS, CDR2 SASEGT. The V segment lost 3 bases and the J segment 7 bases; nucleotides outside the gene matches: 15. The CDR3 DNA reads as TGTGCCAGCAGTGACCGACTAGCGGGGGGCCTAGGGTCGTATAATGAGCAGTTCTTC. This encodes CASSDRLAGGLGSYNEQFF.

In DNA form, the CDR3 reads TGCAGTGCTAAGGGGGGAGGGAACAGTGCCGAGCAGTACTTC. Amino acids: CSAKGGGNSAEQYF. The chain is built from TRBV20-1 and TRBJ2-5; weak D call: TRBD2 (7 bases). The J call is in doubt because the DNA end fits TRBJ2-7 better. The CDR3 is made up of 14 amino acids. Germline lookup yields CDR1 DFQATT and CDR2 SNEGSKA (reference sequence).

This clonotype was seen only once. J is TRBJ2-3 and V is TRBV5-1, with TRBD2 identical over 9 bases. This CDR3 comprises 18 residues. Trimming took 5 bases from V and 2 from J; bases not matched to a gene: 15. The germline V gene has CDR1 SGHRS and CDR2 YFSETQ. This CDR3 reads CASRGQLAGPHYTDTQYF. The DNA for the CDR3 is TGCGCCAGCAGAGGTCAACTAGCGGGCCCCCACTACACAGATACGCAGTATTTT.

This chain uses TRBV3-1 with TRBJ2-5; the D gene is possibly TRBD2 (6 bases). Germline CDR1 is LGHDT and CDR2 is YNNKEL (reference sequence). Trimming shortened V by 4 bases and J by 11 bases, and 11 bases separated the two germline ends. CDR3 length: 11 amino acids. CDR3 in DNA: TGTGCCAGCAGCCGGGGGGTAGAGCAGTACTTC. Its translation is CASSRGVEQYF.

The rearrangement joins TRBV4-2 to TRBJ2-7; tentatively, D is TRBD1 or TRBD2 (5 bases each). From germline, CDR1 is LGHNA and CDR2 YNFKEQ. This CDR3 is built from 17 residues. Deletions cut 1 base from V and 0 bases from J, with 16 bases between. CDR3 sequence reads: CASSQGGNTGPSYEQYF. The CDR3 DNA is TGTGCCAGCAGCCAAGGGGGGAATACGGGCCCCTCCTACGAGCAGTACTTC.

The chain joins TRBV5-1 to TRBJ1-1, with D perhaps TRBD1 (5 bases). Trimming took 0 bases from V and 2 from J, leaving 11 bases between them. The CDR3 runs 15 residues. Looked up from germline, CDR1 is SGHRS and CDR2 is YFSETQ. CDR3 DNA sequence: TGCGCCAGCAGCTTGGTGTCAGGGTCCAACACTGAAGCTTTCTTT. Translated, it gives CASSLVSGSNTEAFF.

This clonotype was picked up one time. V gene TRBV5-4 combines with J gene TRBJ2-1; 14 nucleotides match TRBD2. The CDR3 is 16 amino acids. V shed 2 bases and J 10 bases; nucleotides not matched to a gene: 8. Per the germline V gene, CDR1 is SGHNT and CDR2 is YYREEE (reference sequence). The DNA for the CDR3 is TGTGCCAGCAGCTTTCTGGGACTAGCGGGAGTTGTCGAGCAGTTCTTC. Protein: CASSFLGLAGVVEQFF.

The chain has TRBV29-1 and TRBJ2-1, with 8 bases lining up with TRBD2. V shed 1 base, J shed 9 bases, and the junction held 11 bases outside the gene matches. In germline, CDR1 is SQVTM, CDR2 ANQGSEA. This CDR3 is built from 15 residues. The CDR3 DNA sequence: TGCAGCGTTGAAGGTGGCGGGGGGCCTAGAATTGAGCAGTTCTTC. Translated: CSVEGGGGPRIEQFF.

CDR3 bases: TGCGCCAGCAGCCCGGGCAGGGGGCTAGCCAAAAACATTCAGTACTTC. Its protein is CASSPGRGLAKNIQYF. The chain is built from TRBV5-1 and TRBJ2-4; 8 positions agree with TRBD1. Trimming took 4 bases from V and 0 from J; bases not matched to a gene: 6. In germline, CDR1 is SGHRS, CDR2 YFSETQ. This CDR3 has 16 amino acids.

This rearrangement joins TRBV12-3 or TRBV12-4 to TRBJ1-2, with a tentative D call TRBD1 (5 bases). The V and J ends lost 0 bases and 8 bases respectively, with 7 bases between them. The CDR3 contains 12 residues. The CDR3 here is CASSLAGTGYTF. The CDR3 nucleotides are TGTGCCAGCAGTTTAGCGGGGACCGGCTACACCTTC.

V usage is TRBV12-3 or TRBV12-4 and J usage is TRBJ2-1, with 7 bases matching TRBD2. V shed 3 bases and J 12 bases; nucleotides not matched to a gene: 23. This CDR3 spans 18 amino acids. CDR3 nucleotides: TGTGCCAGCAGTTTTTCCCGTACGGGGAGGGGTTACCAAAAGGGGCAGTTCTTC. Translation gives CASSFSRTGRGYQKGQFF.

The chain has TRBV20-1 and TRBJ2-7, with 14 nucleotides matching TRBD2. V shed 1 base and J 2 bases; nucleotides not matched to a gene: 7. The CDR3 length is 17 residues. Germline V gene sequence: CDR1 DFQATT, CDR2 SNEGSKA (reference sequence). CDR3: CSARALRLAGGPYEQYF. The CDR3 coding sequence is TGCAGTGCTAGAGCCCTACGACTAGCGGGGGGGCCCTACGAGCAGTACTTC.

This chain connects TRBV27 to TRBJ1-2, with D unclear. Trimming removed 2 bases from V and 4 bases from J, with 8 bases in between. CDR3 size: 13 residues. Germline V CDR1 and CDR2: MNHEY, SMNVEV (reference sequence). Here the CDR3 DNA reads TGTGCCAGCAGTTTAAGGAGTTCCTATGGCTACACCTTC. This gives the protein CASSLRSSYGYTF.